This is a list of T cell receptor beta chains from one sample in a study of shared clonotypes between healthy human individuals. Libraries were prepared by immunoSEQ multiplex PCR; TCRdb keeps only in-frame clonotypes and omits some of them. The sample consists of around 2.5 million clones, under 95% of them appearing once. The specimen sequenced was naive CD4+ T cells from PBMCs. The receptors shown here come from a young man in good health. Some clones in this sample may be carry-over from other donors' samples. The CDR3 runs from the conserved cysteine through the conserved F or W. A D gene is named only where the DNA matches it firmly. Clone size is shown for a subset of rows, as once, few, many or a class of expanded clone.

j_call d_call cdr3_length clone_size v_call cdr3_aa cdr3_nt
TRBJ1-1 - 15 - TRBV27 CASSFYGRGYTEAFF TGTGCCAGCAGTTTCTACGGGAGAGGGTACACTGAAGCTTTCTTT
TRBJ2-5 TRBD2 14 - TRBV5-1 CASSEGLAGPPQYF TGCGCCAGCAGCGAGGGACTAGCGGGACCCCCCCAGTACTTC
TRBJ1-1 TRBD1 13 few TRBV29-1 CSVSQGVNTEAFF TGCAGCGTTTCCCAGGGGGTGAACACTGAAGCTTTCTTT
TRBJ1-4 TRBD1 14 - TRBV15 CATSSRDRGEKLFF TGTGCCACCAGCAGCCGGGACAGGGGTGAAAAACTGTTTTTT
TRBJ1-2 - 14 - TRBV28 CASSPADRSPSYTF TGTGCCAGCAGTCCAGCCGACAGGAGCCCGAGCTACACCTTC
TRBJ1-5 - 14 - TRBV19 CASSIGLWSQPQHF TGTGCCAGTAGTATTGGATTATGGTCTCAGCCCCAGCATTTT
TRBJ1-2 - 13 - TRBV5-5 CASSPGTNYGYTF TGTGCCAGCAGTCCCGGGACAAACTATGGCTACACCTTC
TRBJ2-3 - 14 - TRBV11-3 CASSLEGPPDTQYF TGTGCCAGCAGCTTAGAGGGCCCCCCAGATACGCAGTATTTT
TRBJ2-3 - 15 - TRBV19 CASRERSSSTDTQYF TGTGCCAGTAGGGAGCGGAGTTCTAGCACAGATACGCAGTATTTT
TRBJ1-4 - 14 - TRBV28 CASSSIGTAEKLFF TGTGCCAGCAGTTCCATAGGGACTGCGGAAAAACTGTTTTTT
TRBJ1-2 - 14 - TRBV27 CASSLSGQTGGYTF TGTGCCAGCAGTTTATCCGGGCAAACAGGGGGCTACACCTTC
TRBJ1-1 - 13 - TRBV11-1 CASSRQRNTEAFF TGTGCCAGCAGCCGACAGAGGAACACTGAAGCTTTCTTT
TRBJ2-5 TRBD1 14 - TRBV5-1 CASSLDRGRETQYF TGCGCCAGCAGCTTGGATAGGGGGCGAGAGACCCAGTACTTC
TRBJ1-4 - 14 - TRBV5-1 CASSIRGAHEKLFF TGCGCCAGCAGCATCCGGGGGGCGCATGAAAAACTGTTTTTT
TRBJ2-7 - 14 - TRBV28 CASSPGPATYEQYF TGTGCCAGCAGTCCGGGACCGGCGACCTACGAGCAGTACTTC
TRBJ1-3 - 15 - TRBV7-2 CASSLEGGVGNTIYF TGTGCCAGCAGCCTCGAGGGGGGTGTTGGAAACACCATATATTTT
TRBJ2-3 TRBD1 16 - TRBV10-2 CASSSTRDRGTDTQYF TGCGCCAGCAGTTCAACCCGGGACAGGGGGACAGATACGCAGTATTTT
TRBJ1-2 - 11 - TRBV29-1 CSVEKGGGYTF TGCAGCGTTGAAAAGGGGGGTGGCTACACCTTC
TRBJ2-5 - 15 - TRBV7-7 CASSSVGNMGETQYF TGTGCCAGCAGCTCTGTCGGAAACATGGGGGAGACCCAGTACTTC
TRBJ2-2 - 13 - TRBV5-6 CASSPAPNRELFF TGTGCCAGCAGCCCGGCACCAAACAGGGAGCTGTTTTTT
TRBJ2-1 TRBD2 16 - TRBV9 CASSVGTSGAKGEQFF TGTGCCAGCAGCGTAGGGACTAGCGGGGCGAAAGGGGAGCAGTTCTTC
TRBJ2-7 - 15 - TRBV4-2 CASSHRGQGGYEQYF TGTGCCAGCAGCCACCGGGGGCAGGGCGGCTACGAGCAGTACTTC
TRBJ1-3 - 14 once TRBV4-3 CASSQLVGGNTIYF TGCGCCAGCAGCCAACTGGTGGGAGGAAACACCATATATTTT
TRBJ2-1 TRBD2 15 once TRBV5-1 CASSLGTSGNDEQFF TGCGCCAGCAGCTTGGGGACTAGCGGTAACGATGAGCAGTTCTTC
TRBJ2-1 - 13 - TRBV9 CASSVAQHNEQFF TGTGCCAGCAGCGTAGCTCAGCACAATGAGCAGTTCTTC
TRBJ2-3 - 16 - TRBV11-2 CASSLELRRLADTQYF TGTGCCAGCAGCTTAGAATTGCGCCGCTTAGCAGATACGCAGTATTTT
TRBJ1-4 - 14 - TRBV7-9 CASSSPWGREKLFF TGTGCCAGCAGCTCACCATGGGGTAGGGAAAAACTGTTTTTT
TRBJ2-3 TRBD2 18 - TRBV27 CASSFAGTSGSTPDTQYF TGTGCCAGCAGTTTCGCCGGGACTAGCGGGAGTACTCCAGATACGCAGTATTTT
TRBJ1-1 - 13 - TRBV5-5 CASSLYEGREAFF TGTGCCAGCAGCTTGTATGAGGGTAGGGAAGCTTTCTTT
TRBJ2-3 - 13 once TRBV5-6 CASSSTPTDTQYF TGTGCCAGCAGCTCCACCCCCACAGATACGCAGTATTTT
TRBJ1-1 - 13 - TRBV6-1 CASIESINTEAFF TGTGCCAGCATTGAGTCAATCAACACTGAAGCTTTCTTT
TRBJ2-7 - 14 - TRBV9 CASSGGYGIYEQYF TGTGCCAGCAGCGGGGGCTACGGGATCTACGAGCAGTACTTC
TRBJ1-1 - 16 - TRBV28 CASSARAIRGNPEAFF TGTGCCAGCAGTGCGCGGGCCATAAGGGGGAATCCTGAAGCTTTCTTT
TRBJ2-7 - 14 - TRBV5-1 CASSFTGVPYEQYF TGCGCCAGCAGTTTTACGGGAGTCCCCTACGAGCAGTACTTC
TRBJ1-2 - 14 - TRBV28 CASSLTPRRYGYTF TGTGCCAGCAGTTTGACCCCCCGGAGGTATGGCTACACCTTC
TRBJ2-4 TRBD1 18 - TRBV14 CASSQDPGQGASKNIQYF TGTGCCAGCAGCCAGGACCCGGGACAGGGGGCTTCCAAAAACATTCAGTACTTC
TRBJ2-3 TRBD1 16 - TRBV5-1 CASSLGSGTDTDTQYF TGCGCCAGCAGCTTGGGTTCCGGGACAGACACAGATACGCAGTATTTT
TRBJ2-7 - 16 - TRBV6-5 CASSYAPGTTSYEQYF TGTGCCAGCAGTTACGCCCCCGGGACAACCTCCTACGAGCAGTACTTC
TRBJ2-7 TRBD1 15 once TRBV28 CASRRDRGPTYEQYF TGTGCCAGCAGACGAGACAGGGGCCCTACCTACGAGCAGTACTTC
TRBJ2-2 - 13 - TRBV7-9 CASPHPDTGELFF TGTGCCAGCCCTCACCCAGATACCGGGGAGCTGTTTTTT
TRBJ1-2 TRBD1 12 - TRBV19 CASRDRLAGYTF TGTGCCAGCCGGGACAGGCTCGCTGGCTACACCTTC
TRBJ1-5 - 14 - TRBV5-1 CASSLAGEGQPQHF TGCGCCAGCAGCTTGGCTGGGGAGGGGCAGCCCCAGCATTTT
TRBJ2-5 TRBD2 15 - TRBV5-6 CASSLVGTSGETQYF TGTGCCAGCAGCTTGGTAGGGACTAGCGGGGAGACCCAGTACTTC
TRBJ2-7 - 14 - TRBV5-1 CASSLRAQSYEQYF TGCGCCAGCAGCTTGAGGGCCCAGTCCTACGAGCAGTACTTC
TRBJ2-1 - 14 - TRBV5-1 CASSEGPSYNEQFF TGCGCCAGCAGCGAAGGTCCCTCTTACAATGAGCAGTTCTTC
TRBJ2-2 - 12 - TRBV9 CASSSNTGELFF TGTGCCAGCAGCTCTAACACCGGGGAGCTGTTTTTT
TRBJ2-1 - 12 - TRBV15 CATSSVYNEQFF TGTGCCACCAGTAGCGTATACAATGAGCAGTTCTTC
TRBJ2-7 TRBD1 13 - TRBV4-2 CASSRTGADEQYF TGTGCCAGCAGCCGCACAGGGGCGGACGAGCAGTACTTC
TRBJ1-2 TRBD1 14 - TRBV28 CASSQLHRGWGYTF TGTGCCAGCAGTCAACTCCACAGGGGCTGGGGCTACACCTTC
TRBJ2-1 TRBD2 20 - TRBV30 CAWSVFVASGRDGSYNEQFF TGTGCCTGGAGTGTTTTTGTGGCTAGCGGGAGAGACGGCTCCTACAATGAGCAGTTCTTC
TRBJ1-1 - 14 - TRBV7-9 CASSPWGGYTEAFF TGTGCCAGCAGCCCGTGGGGGGGATACACTGAAGCTTTCTTT
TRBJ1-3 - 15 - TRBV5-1 CASSLAGGPGNTIYF TGCGCCAGCAGCTTGGCCGGAGGGCCTGGAAACACCATATATTTT
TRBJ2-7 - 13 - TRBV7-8 CASSPLTEYEQYF TGTGCCAGCAGCCCCTTGACTGAGTACGAGCAGTACTTC
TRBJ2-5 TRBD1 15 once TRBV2 CASRRRDRGRETQYF TGTGCCAGCAGACGCCGGGACAGGGGGAGGGAGACCCAGTACTTC
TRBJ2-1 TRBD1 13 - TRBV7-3 CASRDRVNNEQFF TGTGCCAGCCGGGACAGGGTTAACAATGAGCAGTTCTTC